These 23 T cell receptor beta chains came from one sample sequenced in a study of shared clonotypes between healthy human individuals. The repertoire was sequenced with immunoSEQ multiplex PCR; TCRdb's copy has only in-frame clones and lacks some. The data contain under 600,000 clones, around 97% of them singletons. Sequencing was done on a sample of naive CD4+ T cells sorted from blood. This sample's subset: CD45RA+ positively selected. These receptors all stem from a woman aged 25 to 39 in good health.

CDR3 DNA: TGTGCCAGCAGCGCTGATGGGGTCCCCAACAATGAGCAGTTCTTC. Its translation is CASSADGVPNNEQFF. This rearrangement joins TRBV9 to TRBJ2-1; D unresolved. This CDR3 spans 15 amino acids. V lost 3 bases, J lost 5 bases, and 15 bases lay in between. Germline CDR1 SGDLS, CDR2 YYNGEE.

The chain has TRBV7-9 and TRBJ2-7; 11 bases agree with TRBD1. The germline V gene has CDR1 SEHNR and CDR2 FQNEAQ (reference sequence). After removal of 3 bases from V and 1 base from J, the junction contained 11 bases not matched to a gene. The CDR3 is 18 residues long. CDR3 in DNA: TGTGCCAGCAGCTTTCGGACAGGGGGCGCCGGATTATCCTACGAGCAGTACTTC. Protein sequence: CASSFRTGGAGLSYEQYF.

The rearrangement uses TRBV19 and TRBJ2-4, with 8 positions matching TRBD2. Losses at the gene ends were 3 bases for V and 6 bases for J; bases not matched to a gene: 1. From germline, CDR1 is LNHDA and CDR2 SQIVND (reference sequence). The CDR3 consists of 13 residues. The CDR3 sequence is CASSIREGNIQYF. CDR3 coding DNA: TGTGCCAGTAGTATTCGGGAGGGAAACATTCAGTACTTC.

The V and J genes are TRBV11-3 and TRBJ2-1, with D hard to call. Trimming removed 5 bases at V and 10 bases at J, with 9 bases between. CDR1 is SGHNT, CDR2 YENEEA, per germline. The CDR3 length is 11 residues. The CDR3 spells CASSPRWEQFF. In DNA, the CDR3 is TGTGCCAGCAGCCCACGCTGGGAGCAGTTCTTC.

This clone was seen a single time. The chain recombines TRBV11-3 with TRBJ1-2, with TRBD1 matching 7 bases. After removal of 2 bases from V and 3 bases from J, the junction contained 3 bases not matched to a gene. Germline-derived CDR1 and CDR2 are SGHNT and YENEEA. The CDR3 length is 14 residues. Written as DNA, the CDR3 is TGTGCCAGCAGCTTAATTGGGACAGACTATGGCTACACCTTC. It translates to CASSLIGTDYGYTF.

As concerns this clone: Other DNA variants within this sample encode the same CDR3. The V gene is TRBV28, the J gene TRBJ1-5; D not certain. This CDR3 has 12 residues. V gave up 8 bases and J gave up 3 bases, with 8 bases separating them. Germline V gives CDR1 MDHEN, CDR2 SYDVKM. This chain's CDR3 is CASRESNQPQHF. The CDR3 DNA reads TGTGCCAGCCGGGAATCCAATCAGCCCCAGCATTTT.

The J gene is TRBJ2-2, the V gene TRBV6-1; 10 bases line up with TRBD2. V was clipped by 3 bases and J by 7 bases; unmatched bases: 11. CDR1 and CDR2 (germline): MNHNS, SASEGT. This CDR3 has 17 residues. CDR3 loop: CASSDPLSGRRIGELFF. The CDR3 DNA follows: TGTGCCAGCAGTGATCCCCTTAGCGGGAGGAGGATCGGGGAGCTGTTTTTT.

J is TRBJ2-1 and V is TRBV6-1; 9 nucleotides line up with TRBD2. This CDR3 has 15 residues. J lost 7 bases, V lost 1 base, and 5 bases had no gene match. The germline V gene has CDR1 MNHNS and CDR2 SASEGT. CDR3 sequence reads: CASSEVLAGPNEQFF. CDR3 nucleotides: TGTGCCAGCAGTGAAGTCCTAGCGGGGCCTAATGAGCAGTTCTTC.

J is TRBJ2-1 and V is TRBV4-1; the match to TRBD1 covers 9 bases. The CDR3 sequence is 20 residues long. The V gene's germline CDR1 is MGHRA and CDR2 YSYEKL. V was pared by 3 bases and J by 5 bases, with 20 bases of the junction left unmatched. The CDR3: CASSHAFGTGRLAVDNEQFF. DNA of the CDR3: TGCGCCAGCAGCCACGCCTTCGGGACAGGGAGGCTAGCGGTCGACAATGAGCAGTTCTTC.

The DNA for the CDR3 is TGTGCCAGCAGTTTTTATGTGCAGGGCTACGAGCAGTACTTC. Amino acid sequence: CASSFYVQGYEQYF. The chain is built from TRBV28 and TRBJ2-7; D possibly corresponds to TRBD1 (5 bases). Looked up from germline, CDR1 is MDHEN and CDR2 is SYDVKM. This CDR3 is built from 14 residues. V was pared by 3 bases and J by 3 bases, with 12 bases between. Full variable domain (remainder filled in from reference TRBV28 and TRBJ2-7): DVKVTQSSRYLVKRTGEKVFLECVQDMDHENMFWYRQDPGLGLRLIYFSYDVKMKEKGDIPEGYSVSREKKERFSLILESASTNQTSMYLCASSFYVQGYEQYFGPGTRLTVT.

The chain joins TRBV10-2 to TRBJ1-2; 8 bases map to TRBD1. Germline lookup yields CDR1 WSHSY and CDR2 SAAADI. The CDR3 runs 15 residues. With V trimmed by 6 bases and J by 2 bases, 8 bases remained unmatched. The CDR3 nucleotides are TGCGCCAGCAGATACGGACAGGGTCAAAACTATGGCTACACCTTC. This codes for CASRYGQGQNYGYTF.

V gene TRBV2 combines with J gene TRBJ2-3; D gene unclear. The CDR3 runs to 12 residues. Germline CDR1 and CDR2: SNHLY and FYNNEI. Trimming shortened V by 6 bases and J by 4 bases, and 8 bases separated the two germline ends. The CDR3 coding sequence is TGTGCCAGCAGCTTTATCCCAGATACGCAGTATTTT. This sequence encodes CASSFIPDTQYF.

This clone appeared once. The V and J genes are TRBV5-4 and TRBJ2-1; a possible D gene is TRBD1 (5 bases). CDR3 length: 15 amino acids. From germline, CDR1 is SGHNT and CDR2 YYREEE (reference sequence). The germline V and J ends were trimmed by 0 bases and 3 bases, with 10 bases remaining between them. CDR3 in DNA: TGTGCCAGCAGCTTGGGGCAGGGTGGCTACAATGAGCAGTTCTTC. Encoded protein: CASSLGQGGYNEQFF.

The chain joins TRBV6-5 to TRBJ1-3; 8 nucleotides align to TRBD1. CDR1 is MNHEY, CDR2 SVGAGI, per germline. This CDR3 contains 15 residues. V gave up 7 bases and J gave up 2 bases; unmatched junction bases: 7. CDR3 protein: CASTDQGAPGNTIYF. For the CDR3, the DNA is TGTGCCAGCACCGACCAGGGGGCTCCTGGAAACACCATATATTTT.

The rearrangement joins TRBV27 to TRBJ1-1, with a weak D call TRBD1 (5 bases). The CDR3 spans 15 residues. The V gene's germline CDR1 is MNHEY and CDR2 SMNVEV (reference sequence). V was cut by 3 bases and J by 3 bases, with 14 bases left in between. This chain's CDR3 is CASSFTGTNYTEAFF. CDR3 DNA: TGTGCCAGCAGTTTCACCGGGACCAACTACACTGAAGCTTTCTTT.

The chain links TRBV18 to TRBJ2-1; 7 nucleotides align to TRBD2. This CDR3 is built from 16 residues. Germline lookup yields CDR1 KGHSH and CDR2 LQKENI. The V segment lost 1 base and the J segment 5 bases; nucleotides outside the gene matches: 8. CDR3 loop: CASSPLQNSGHNEQFF. The CDR3 nucleotides read TGTGCCAGCTCACCACTCCAAAATAGCGGGCACAATGAGCAGTTCTTC.

The V gene is TRBV5-1, the J gene TRBJ2-2, with D perhaps TRBD2 (6 bases). This CDR3 is 14 amino acids long. V was clipped by 0 bases and J by 4 bases, with 7 bases between them. Germline lookup yields CDR1 SGHRS and CDR2 YFSETQ. CDR3 DNA: TGCGCCAGCAGCTTGGTCGGGGGCACCGGGGAGCTGTTTTTT. Residues: CASSLVGGTGELFF.

V is TRBV28 and J is TRBJ1-2; TRBD1 matches 7 bases. Germline V gene lookup returns CDR1 MDHEN and CDR2 SYDVKM. With 2 bases clipped from V and 8 bases from J, the junction kept 5 bases outside the gene matches. This CDR3 has 13 amino acids. As DNA, the CDR3 is TGTGCCAGCAGTTTAAAGGGGGCGCGCGGCTACACCTTC. This gives the protein CASSLKGARGYTF.

The chain employs TRBV18 and TRBJ2-7; TRBD1 matches at 10 bases. The V and J ends lost 4 bases and 2 bases, in that order; junction bases with no gene match: 5. CDR1 KGHSH and CDR2 LQKENI come from the germline V gene. The CDR3 is 15 amino acids. The CDR3: CASSRMGQGTYEQYF. CDR3 bases: TGTGCCAGCTCACGTATGGGACAGGGGACCTACGAGCAGTACTTC.

J is TRBJ2-2 and V is TRBV29-1; TRBD2 agrees at 8 bases. The CDR3 is 13 amino acids. V lost 4 bases and J lost 8; bases outside the gene matches: 6. Looked up from germline, CDR1 is SQVTM and CDR2 is ANQGSEA. The CDR3 DNA reads TGCAGCGTTGCCAGCGGGAGTTATGGGGAGCTGTTTTTT. Its translation: CSVASGSYGELFF.

V and J are TRBV6-6 and TRBJ1-5; D remains unclear. V gave up 6 bases and J gave up 0 bases, with 9 bases separating them. CDR3 size: 14 residues. CDR1 is MNHNY and CDR2 is SVGAGI in the germline V gene (reference sequence). This CDR3 reads CASSFRDSNQPQHF. CDR3 DNA sequence: TGTGCCAGCAGCTTTCGAGATAGCAATCAGCCCCAGCATTTT.

The chain uses TRBV9 and TRBJ2-7, with 8 bases that match TRBD2. Germline CDR1 is SGDLS and CDR2 is YYNGEE. The CDR3 length is 15 residues. The V and J ends lost 0 bases and 2 bases, in that order; junction bases with no gene match: 4. The CDR3 nucleotides are TGTGCCAGCAGCGTAGCGGTCGGGGGGGCCTACGAGCAGTACTTC. It codes for CASSVAVGGAYEQYF.

J is TRBJ1-1 and V is TRBV11-3, with D possibly matching TRBD1 (5 bases). The CDR3 is 12 residues long. Germline V gene data show CDR1 as SGHNT and CDR2 as YENEEA. Trimming cost V 4 bases and J 5 bases, with 8 bases left between them. Written as DNA, the CDR3 is TGTGCCAGCAGCTGGGGGGATACTGAAGCTTTCTTT. Its protein is CASSWGDTEAFF.